This T cell receptor (beta chain) was identified during a study of blood T cell repertoires in COVID-19 (dated by TCRdb to about 2020). For the study in its entirety: Samples from collaborators originated in the United States, Italy and Spain and spanned both the acute and convalescent phases of COVID-19. The repertoires were made available in a free public database intended to serve as a resource for research on the immune response to SARS-CoV-2. The dataset comprised deeply sampled blood TCRbeta repertoires from subjects exposed to, actively infected with, or recovered from COVID-19. A de-identified subject ID, COVID-19 status, age in years and sex were almost always included in the sample metadata. The material from the prospective study consisted of cDNA or gDNA derived from T cells, B-cell-depleted T cells, or PBMCs. Where available, HLA class I and class II types were obtained from metadata supplied by the sample provider rather than from assay-based typing. The samples were drawn from the first 160 participants of the ongoing ImmuneRACE study and from under 1,500 subjects provided by 6 global collaborators. Overall results and qualifications from the work: How much clinical and demographic metadata was included differed by source and by participant, and the metadata was provided uncurated.

The immunoSEQ Assay, a bias-controlled multiplex PCR, was used to amplify TCRbeta CDR3 regions from genomic DNA. Turning to the authors' computational methods: Within the assay, amplification of reference gene primers was used to estimate how many nucleated cells each sample contained. To quantify the absolute abundance of each unique TCRbeta CDR3 rearrangement, sequence reads were collapsed and filtered. Productive Simpson clonality was computed per sample as the square root of Simpson's diversity index over productive rearrangements. TCRdb obtained this table from immuneACCESS and retained in-frame rearrangements with V and J assigned. These tables miss some clones; where compared with another copy, unresolved V genes account for less than half of the shortfall, and the remainder is unexplained. That table furnishes V, J and clone size, whereas the DNA furnished D and trimming. For this sample the table gives around 250,000 clones, of which around nine tenths were detected only once. Around 3.2% of the sample lies in the top ten.

Enrolling through a virtual design, the prospective study's participants ranged in age from about 18 to 89 years and lived across 20 to 25 United States geographic areas. In the prospective study, participants were assigned to cohorts based on the clinical history participants reported in a screening survey and a study questionnaire. Exposed participants were defined as having been in contact with someone with a PCR-confirmed or clinician-diagnosed COVID-19 case within 2 weeks of study entry. Each participant in the prospective study had whole blood, serum and a nasopharyngeal or oropharyngeal swab collected by mobile phlebotomists. Participants in the prospective study had the option to provide additional blood draws and questionnaires over a 2-month period. Blood samples from the prospective study were shipped frozen or at room temperature prior to DNA extraction. Worth noting for this clone: It has no known antigen specificity. No much larger clone exists at a distance of one base, and base qualities are not known.

From its cysteine to its phenylalanine, the CDR3 spans 13 amino acids. Just the 39-base CDR3 DNA is kept, in frame starting at base 1. V drops 3 bases and J drops 1 base, leaving 6 bases in between. The sequence derives from a woman aged 40 to 50 who had been exposed to COVID-19. Material for sequencing was PBMCs or T cells enriched from blood (not recorded which). In this chain, TRBV12-3 or TRBV12-4 is recombined with TRBJ2-5, with the D segment identity uncertain. The CDR3 corresponds to CASSFLAQETQYF. The DNA sequence is TGTGCCAGCAGTTTCTTAGCCCAAGAGACCCAGTACTTC.